The entry that follows covers one TCR beta chain sequence. Its antigen is unknown. The sample is drawn from a study of early T cells in non-severe SARS-CoV-2 infection. Study information: Sequencing of unsorted whole blood was done on bulk RNA, leaving chains unpaired.

Germline assignment: CDR1 LNHDA and CDR2 SQIVND (reference sequence). CDR3 length equals 15 residues. Between the trimmed V and J ends, which lost 5 bases and 1 base, there was a span of 12 bases. Regarding the study as a whole: Comparison of clonotypes with VDJdb favored anti-spike CD8 responses while missing private and CD4 specificities.

Molecules of cDNA were individually given unique molecular identifiers that were attached to them. TCRdb re-derived calls from the 5' RACE reads in MiXCR, one entry per CDR3 protein. This sample has approximately 58,000 distinct CDR3 sequences; approximately 6.7% occur once, and the top ten carry 3.5% to 4%. J is TRBJ1-5 and V is TRBV19, with D possibly matching TRBD1 (5 bases). This receptor was identified in an adult who was a healthcare worker with PCR-confirmed SARS-CoV-2 infection or an uninfected control (not recorded which). The sample taken for sequencing was whole blood. The CDR3: CASSPRRGSNQPQHF. The CDR3 DNA reads TGTGCCAGTAGTCCCCGTAGGGGCAGCAATCAGCCCCAGCATTTT.